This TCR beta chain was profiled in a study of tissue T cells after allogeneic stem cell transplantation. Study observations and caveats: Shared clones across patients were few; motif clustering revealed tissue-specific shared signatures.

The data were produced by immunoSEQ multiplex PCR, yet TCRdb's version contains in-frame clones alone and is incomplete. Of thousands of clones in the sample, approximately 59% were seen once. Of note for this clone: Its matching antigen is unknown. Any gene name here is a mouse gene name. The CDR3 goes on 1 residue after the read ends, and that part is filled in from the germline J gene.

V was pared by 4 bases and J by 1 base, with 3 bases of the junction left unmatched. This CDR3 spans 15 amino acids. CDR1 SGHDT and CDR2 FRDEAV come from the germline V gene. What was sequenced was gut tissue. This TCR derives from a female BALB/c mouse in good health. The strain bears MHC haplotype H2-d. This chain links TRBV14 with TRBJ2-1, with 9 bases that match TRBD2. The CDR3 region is CASSPGLGNYAEQFF. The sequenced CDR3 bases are TGTGCCAGCAGTCCAGGACTGGGGAACTATGCTGAGCAGTTC.